This TCR beta chain was captured in a study of PD-1 blockade in classical Hodgkin lymphoma. Clones were sequenced by immunoSEQ multiplex PCR, and TCRdb holds only the in-frame ones, with some missing. The sample records 20,000 to 25,000 clones, 80% to 90% being singletons. The CDR3 length is 14 residues. Germline V gene sequence: CDR1 LNHDA, CDR2 SQIVND (reference sequence). Trimming cost V 5 bases and J 0 bases, with 11 bases left between them. This sample's time point: newly diagnosed, previously untreated cHL patient sample. Magnetic negative selection purified CD4+ T cells from thawed PBMCs. In this sample, this clone turned up once.

The sample consisted of CD4+ T cells from blood. This chain joins TRBV19 and TRBJ2-7, with D tentatively TRBD1 (6 bases). This TCR derives from a human donor with classical Hodgkin lymphoma. CDR3 amino acids: CASSLTGTSYEQYF. The CDR3 coding sequence is TGTGCCAGTAGTCTAACAGGGACCTCCTACGAGCAGTACTTC.